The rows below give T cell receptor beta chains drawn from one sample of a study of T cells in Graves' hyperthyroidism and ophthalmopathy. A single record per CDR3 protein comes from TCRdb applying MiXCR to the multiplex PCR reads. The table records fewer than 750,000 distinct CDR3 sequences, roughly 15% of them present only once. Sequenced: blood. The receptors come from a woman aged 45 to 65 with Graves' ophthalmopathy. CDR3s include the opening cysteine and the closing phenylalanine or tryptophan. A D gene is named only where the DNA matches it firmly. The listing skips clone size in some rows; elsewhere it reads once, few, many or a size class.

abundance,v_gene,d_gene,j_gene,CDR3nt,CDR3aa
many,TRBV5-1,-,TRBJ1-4,TGCGCCAGCAGCTTGGAGGGGACCAATAATGAAAAACTGTTTTTT,CASSLEGTNNEKLFF
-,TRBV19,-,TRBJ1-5,TGTGCCAGTAGTATAGATCCCCCCCCCCCGCGTCAGCCCCAGCATTTT,CASSIDPPPPRQPQHF
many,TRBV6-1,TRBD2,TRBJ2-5,TGTGCCAGCAGGACTAGCGGAATACAAGAGACCCAGTACTTC,CASRTSGIQETQYF
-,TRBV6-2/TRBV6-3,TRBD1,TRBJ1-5,TGTGCCAGCAGGGTTGGACAGGGAGGCAATCAGCCCCAGCATTTT,CASRVGQGGNQPQHF
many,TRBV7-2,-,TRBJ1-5,TGTGCCAGCAGCTTAAGAGGACACGGAAATAGCAATCAGCCCCAGCATTTT,CASSLRGHGNSNQPQHF
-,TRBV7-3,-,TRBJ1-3,TGTGCCAGCAGCGGATACCCGGGGGACGGACTGCTCTTAGGCGACTCTGGAAACACCATATATTTT,CASSGYPGDGLLLGDSGNTIYF
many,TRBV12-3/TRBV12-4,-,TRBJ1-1,TGTGCCAGCAGTCACCACAACAGGGATGAAGCTTTCTTT,CASSHHNRDEAFF
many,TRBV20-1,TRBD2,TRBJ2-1,TGCAGTGCTAGAGCTAGCGGGACGAACCATGAGCAGTTCTTC,CSARASGTNHEQFF
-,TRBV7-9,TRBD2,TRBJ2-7,TGTGCCAGCAGCGAGGGACTAGCGGGAGACTACGAGCAGTACTTC,CASSEGLAGDYEQYF
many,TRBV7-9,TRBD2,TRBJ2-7,TGTGCCAGCAGCTTGGGCAGGACTAGCGGGCAATACGAGCAGTACTTC,CASSLGRTSGQYEQYF
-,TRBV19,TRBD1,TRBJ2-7,TGTGCCAGTAGTGTCGGGACAGGGCTCTACGAGCAGTACTTC,CASSVGTGLYEQYF
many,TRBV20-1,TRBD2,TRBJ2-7,TGCAGTGCTAGAGACGGTCAGGGAGGGCGACCTTACGAGCAGTACTTC,CSARDGQGGRPYEQYF
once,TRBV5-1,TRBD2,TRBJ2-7,TGCGCCAGCAGCTGGTGGGGACGAAGGACTAGCGGCTCCTACGAGCAGTACTTC,CASSWWGRRTSGSYEQYF
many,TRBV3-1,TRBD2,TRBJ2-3,TGTGCCAGCAGCCGTGGGATAGCGGGGGTTTCAGATACGCAGTATTTT,CASSRGIAGVSDTQYF
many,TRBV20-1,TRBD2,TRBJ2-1,TGCAGTGCTTACGGAGGACCCGCGGGAGCTTACAATGAGCAGTTCTTC,CSAYGGPAGAYNEQFF
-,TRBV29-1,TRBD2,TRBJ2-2,TGCAGCGTTCGAGGCGGGGGCACCGGGGAGCTGTTTTTT,CSVRGGGTGELFF
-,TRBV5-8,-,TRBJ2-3,TGTGCCAGCAGCGCGGGACCGTACACAGATACGCAGTATTTT,CASSAGPYTDTQYF
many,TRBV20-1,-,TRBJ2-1,TGCAGTGCCAGACAAAAACCCGACGATGAGCAGTTCTTC,CSARQKPDDEQFF
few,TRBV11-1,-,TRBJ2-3,TGTGCCAGCAGCCCTACCCGGGGTGTAGGGAGCACAGATACGCAGTATTTT,CASSPTRGVGSTDTQYF
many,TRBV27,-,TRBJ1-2,TGTGCCAGCAGTGATTTAGGTGGGGCCTATGGCTACACCTTC,CASSDLGGAYGYTF
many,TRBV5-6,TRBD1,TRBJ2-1,TGTGCCAGCAGCTTGGAGGGGGACAGGGACGATGAGCAGTTCTTC,CASSLEGDRDDEQFF
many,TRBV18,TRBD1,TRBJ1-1,TGTGCCAGCTCACCGAGGACAGGTGAAGCTTTCTTT,CASSPRTGEAFF
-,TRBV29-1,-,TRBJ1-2,TGCAGCGGGCAGGGAAACTATGGCTACACCTTC,CSGQGNYGYTF
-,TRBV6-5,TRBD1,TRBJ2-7,TGTGCCAGCAGTTACTCTAAACAGGGGGAGCAGTACTTC,CASSYSKQGEQYF
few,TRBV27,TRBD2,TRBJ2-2,TGTGCCAGCAGTTTATCACCTAGCGGGAGAACCGGGGAGCTGTTTTTT,CASSLSPSGRTGELFF
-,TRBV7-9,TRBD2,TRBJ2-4,TGTGCCAGCAGCTTAGGATCTAGCGGGAGTTCTGACAAAAACATTCAGTACTTC,CASSLGSSGSSDKNIQYF
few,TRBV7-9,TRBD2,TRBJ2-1,TGTGCCAGCAGCTTAAGAGGGCTACTAGCGGGAGGGCCGGAGGATGAGCAGTTCTTC,CASSLRGLLAGGPEDEQFF
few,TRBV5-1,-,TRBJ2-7,TGCGCCAGCAGCTTGAACATTAACTACGAGCAGTACTTC,CASSLNINYEQYF
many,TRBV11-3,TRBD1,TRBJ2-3,TGTGCCAGCAGCTTAGAGGCTTACAGGGGGCGTGCAGATACGCAGTATTTT,CASSLEAYRGRADTQYF
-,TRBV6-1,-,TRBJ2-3,TGTGCCAGCGAAAAGCTTGGAACAGATACGCAGTATTTT,CASEKLGTDTQYF
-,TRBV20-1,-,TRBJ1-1,TGCAGTGCTGAGATGAACACTGAAGCTTTCTTT,CSAEMNTEAFF
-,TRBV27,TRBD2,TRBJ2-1,TGTGCCAGCAGTTCCTATAGCGGGACTCCCTACAATGAGCAGTTCTTC,CASSSYSGTPYNEQFF
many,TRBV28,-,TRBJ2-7,TGTGCCAGCAGCCCGCCAGGGGGGAGGCTCTACGAGCAGTACTTC,CASSPPGGRLYEQYF
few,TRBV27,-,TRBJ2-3,TGTGCCAGCAAGAAGGGAGATACGCAGTATTTT,CASKKGDTQYF
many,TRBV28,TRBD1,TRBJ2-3,TGTGCCAGCAGTGAGAAGTGGGACAGGACGCAGTATTTT,CASSEKWDRTQYF
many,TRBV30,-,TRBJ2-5,TGTGCCTGGAGTTCAGGATTGGGGGGGTACTTC,CAWSSGLGGYF
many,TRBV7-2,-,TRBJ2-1,TGTGCCAGCAGCCCGCGGGGACGGTACAATGAGCAGTTCTTC,CASSPRGRYNEQFF
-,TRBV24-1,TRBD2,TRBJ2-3,TGTGCCACCAGTGAGCGACTAGCGGGCGATAGCACAGATACGCAGTATTTT,CATSERLAGDSTDTQYF
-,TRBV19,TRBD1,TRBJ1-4,TGTGCCAGTAGACCGGGACAGAGTGAAAAACTGTTTTTT,CASRPGQSEKLFF
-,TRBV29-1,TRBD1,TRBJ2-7,TGCAGCGTTGGAGGATCGGGACAGGGCTCCTACGAGCAGTACTTC,CSVGGSGQGSYEQYF
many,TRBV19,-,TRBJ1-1,TGTGCCAGTAGTCGCCGAGGGGGGGCTGCGAGCACTGAAGCTTTCTTT,CASSRRGGAASTEAFF
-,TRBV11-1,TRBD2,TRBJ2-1,TGTGCCAGCAGCTTTTTTTTGGCTAGCGGGAATGAGCAGTTCTTC,CASSFFLASGNEQFF
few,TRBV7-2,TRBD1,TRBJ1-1,TGTGCCAGCAGCTCCCGCGCTAGGACAGGGCTTAACATGAACACTGAAGCTTTCTTT,CASSSRARTGLNMNTEAFF
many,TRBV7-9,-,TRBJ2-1,TGTGCCAGCAGCTTAAGCGGGTTTGGGCAGTTCTTC,CASSLSGFGQFF
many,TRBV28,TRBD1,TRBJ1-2,TGTGCCAGCGAGGGACAGGGGAACTATGGCTACACCTTC,CASEGQGNYGYTF
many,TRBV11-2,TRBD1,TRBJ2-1,TGTGCCAGCAGCTTAGATCCGGGACAGCTCTACAATGAGCAGTTCTTC,CASSLDPGQLYNEQFF